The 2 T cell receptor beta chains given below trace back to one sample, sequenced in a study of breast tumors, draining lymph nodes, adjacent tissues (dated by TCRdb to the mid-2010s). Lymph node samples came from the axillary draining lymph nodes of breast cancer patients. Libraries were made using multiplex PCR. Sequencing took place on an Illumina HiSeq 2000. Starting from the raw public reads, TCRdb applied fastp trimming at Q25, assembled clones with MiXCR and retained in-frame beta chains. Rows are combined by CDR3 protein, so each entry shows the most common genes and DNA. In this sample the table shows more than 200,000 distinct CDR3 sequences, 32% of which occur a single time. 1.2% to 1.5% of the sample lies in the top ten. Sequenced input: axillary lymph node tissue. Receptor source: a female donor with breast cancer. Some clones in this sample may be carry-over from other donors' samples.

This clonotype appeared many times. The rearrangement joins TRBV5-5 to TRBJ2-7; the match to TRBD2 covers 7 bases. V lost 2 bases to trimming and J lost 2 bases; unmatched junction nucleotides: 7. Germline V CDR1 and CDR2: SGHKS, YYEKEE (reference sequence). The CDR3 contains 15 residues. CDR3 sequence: CASSFNSGSPYEQYF. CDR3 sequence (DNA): TGTGCCAGCAGCTTTAATAGCGGGTCTCCCTACGAGCAGTACTTC. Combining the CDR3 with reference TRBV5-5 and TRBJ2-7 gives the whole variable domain DAGVTQSPTHLIKTRGQQVTLRCSPISGHKSVSWYQQVLGQGPQFIFQYYEKEERGRGNFPDRFSARQFPNYSSELNVNALLLGDSALYLCASSFNSGSPYEQYFGPGTRLTVT.

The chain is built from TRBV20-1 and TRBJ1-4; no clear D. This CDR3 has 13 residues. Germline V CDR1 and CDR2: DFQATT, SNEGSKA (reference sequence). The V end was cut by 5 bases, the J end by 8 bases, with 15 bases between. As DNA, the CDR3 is TGCAGTGCTGCCCGGACGGTAGACGAAAAACTGTTTTTT. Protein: CSAARTVDEKLFF.